Listed here are 8 T cell receptor beta chains from one sample, sequenced in a study of cytomegalovirus exposure and HLA in healthy donors. PCR employed 60 Vbeta and 13 Jbeta primers. The method was immunoSEQ multiplex PCR; TCRdb's version includes in-frame clones alone and lacks a portion of them. The repertoire table contains around 40,000 clones. Material for sequencing was PBMCs. Receptor source: a human donor in good health.

The gene calls are TRBV7-9 and TRBJ1-2; D is ambiguous. The CDR3 is 13 amino acids. Germline lookup yields CDR1 SEHNR and CDR2 FQNEAQ (reference sequence). Deletions cut 5 bases from V and 8 bases from J, with 15 bases between. The CDR3 coding sequence is TGTGCCAGCAGCGCCGTGGGAGGGTACGGCTACACCTTC. The encoded protein is CASSAVGGYGYTF.

The rearrangement links TRBV7-8 to TRBJ2-1; D is unclear. This CDR3 comprises 13 residues. Germline V gene lookup returns CDR1 SGHVS and CDR2 FQNEAQ. V was clipped by 1 base and J by 9 bases, with 10 bases between them. The CDR3 coding sequence is TGTGCCAGCAGCTTAGGGAGCCTCGGTGAGCAGTTCTTC. Translating it yields CASSLGSLGEQFF. The whole variable domain, filled in from reference TRBV7-8 and TRBJ2-1, reads GAGVSQSPRYKVAKRGQDVALRCDPISGHVSLFWYQQALGQGPEFLTYFQNEAQLDKSGLPSDRFFAERPEGSVSTLKIQRTQQEDSAVYLCASSLGSLGEQFFGPGTRLTVL.

J is TRBJ1-1 and V is TRBV7-2, with D hard to call. V shed 2 bases and J shed 3 bases, with 13 bases lying between them. Germline lookup yields CDR1 SGHTA and CDR2 FQGNSA. The CDR3 extends over 15 amino acids. CDR3 bases: TGTGCCAGCAGCTTAACTCCTCTCTCGGACACTGAAGCTTTCTTT. As protein: CASSLTPLSDTEAFF.

J is TRBJ2-5 and V is TRBV18; 9 bases map to TRBD1. V shed 5 bases, J shed 5 bases, and the junction held 6 bases outside the gene matches. CDR1 and CDR2 (germline): KGHSH, LQKENI. The CDR3 is made up of 14 amino acids. This CDR3 is CASSAGQGVETQYF. The CDR3 DNA sequence: TGTGCCAGCTCAGCGGGACAGGGTGTGGAGACCCAGTACTTC.

The rearrangement uses TRBV19 and TRBJ2-7, with TRBD1 matching over 8 bases. V dropped 5 bases and J dropped 5; count of bases not matched to a gene: 11. The CDR3 is made up of 15 amino acids. Germline assignment: CDR1 LNHDA and CDR2 SQIVND (reference sequence). The chain's CDR3 is CASSPRGQGGDEQYF. CDR3 bases: TGTGCCAGTAGTCCCCGAGGACAGGGAGGCGACGAGCAGTACTTC.

The chain uses TRBV2 and TRBJ1-4; the D is unclear. Looked up from germline, CDR1 is SNHLY and CDR2 is FYNNEI. This CDR3 region has 16 residues. The V gene lost 3 bases and the J gene lost 5 bases, with 16 bases spanning the gap. CDR3 loop: CASSDPRQILNEKLFF. The CDR3 DNA reads as TGTGCCAGCAGTGACCCTAGGCAGATCCTCAATGAAAAACTGTTTTTT. Supplemented by reference TRBV2 and TRBJ1-4, the full variable domain reads EPEVTQTPSHQVTQMGQEVILRCVPISNHLYFYWYRQILGQKVEFLVSFYNNEISEKSEIFDDQFSVERPDGSNFTLKIRSTKLEDSAMYFCASSDPRQILNEKLFFGSGTQLSVL.

V usage is TRBV7-6 and J usage is TRBJ1-1; D is perhaps TRBD1 (6 bases). CDR1 is SGHVS and CDR2 is FNYEAQ in the germline V gene. V dropped 5 bases and J dropped 3 bases, with 16 bases sitting between them. CDR3 length equals 15 residues. DNA of the CDR3: TGTGCCAGCAGCCCAGGCGGGGGGGCTTACACTGAAGCTTTCTTT. Its translation is CASSPGGGAYTEAFF.

The chain joins TRBV18 to TRBJ1-1; D unresolved. The CDR3 length is 13 residues. The V end lost 6 bases, the J end lost 2 bases, and 10 bases lay between the germline ends. Germline V CDR1 and CDR2: KGHSH, LQKENI. CDR3 in DNA: TGTGCCAGCTCGGGAGGAGTAAACACTGAAGCTTTCTTT. Protein product: CASSGGVNTEAFF.